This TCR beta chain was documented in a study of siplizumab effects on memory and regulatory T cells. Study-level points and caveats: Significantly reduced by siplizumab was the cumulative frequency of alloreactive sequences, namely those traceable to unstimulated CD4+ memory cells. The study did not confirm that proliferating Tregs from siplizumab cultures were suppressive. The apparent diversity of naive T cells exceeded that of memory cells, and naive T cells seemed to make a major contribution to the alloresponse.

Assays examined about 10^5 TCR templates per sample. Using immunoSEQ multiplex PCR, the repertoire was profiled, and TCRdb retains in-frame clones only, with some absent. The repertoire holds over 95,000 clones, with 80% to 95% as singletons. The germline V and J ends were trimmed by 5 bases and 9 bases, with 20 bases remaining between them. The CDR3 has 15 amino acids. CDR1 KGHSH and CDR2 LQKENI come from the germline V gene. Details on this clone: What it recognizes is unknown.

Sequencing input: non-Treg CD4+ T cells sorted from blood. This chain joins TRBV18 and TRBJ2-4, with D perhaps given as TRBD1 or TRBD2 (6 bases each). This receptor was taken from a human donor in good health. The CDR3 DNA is TGTGCCAGCTCAACGACAGGAGGGGCTGAGGCCATTCAGTACTTC. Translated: CASSTTGGAEAIQYF.